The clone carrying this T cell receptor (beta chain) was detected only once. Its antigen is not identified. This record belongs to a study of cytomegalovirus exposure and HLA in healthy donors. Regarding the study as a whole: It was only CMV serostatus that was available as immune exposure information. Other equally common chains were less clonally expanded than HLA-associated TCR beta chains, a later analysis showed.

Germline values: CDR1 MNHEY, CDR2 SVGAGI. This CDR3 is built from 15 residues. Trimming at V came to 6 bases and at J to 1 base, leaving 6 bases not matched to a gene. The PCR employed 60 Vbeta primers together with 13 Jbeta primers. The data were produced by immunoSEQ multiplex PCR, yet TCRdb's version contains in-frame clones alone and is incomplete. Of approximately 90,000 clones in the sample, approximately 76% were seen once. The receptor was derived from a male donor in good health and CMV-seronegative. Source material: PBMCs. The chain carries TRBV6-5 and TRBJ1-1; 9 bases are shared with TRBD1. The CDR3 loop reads CASSPHRGQNTEAFF. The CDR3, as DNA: TGTGCCAGCAGCCCCCACAGGGGGCAGAACACTGAAGCTTTCTTT.